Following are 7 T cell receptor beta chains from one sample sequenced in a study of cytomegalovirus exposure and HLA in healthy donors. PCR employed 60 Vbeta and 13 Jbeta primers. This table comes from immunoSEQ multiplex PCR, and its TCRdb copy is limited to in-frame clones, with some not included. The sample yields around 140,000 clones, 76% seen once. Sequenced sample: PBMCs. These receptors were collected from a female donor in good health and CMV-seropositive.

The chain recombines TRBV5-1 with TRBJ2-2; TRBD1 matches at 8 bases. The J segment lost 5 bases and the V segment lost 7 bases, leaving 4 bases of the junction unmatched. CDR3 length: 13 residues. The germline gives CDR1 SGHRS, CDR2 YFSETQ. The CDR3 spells CASSTGGTGELFF. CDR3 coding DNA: TGCGCCAGCTCTACAGGGGGTACCGGGGAGCTGTTTTTT.

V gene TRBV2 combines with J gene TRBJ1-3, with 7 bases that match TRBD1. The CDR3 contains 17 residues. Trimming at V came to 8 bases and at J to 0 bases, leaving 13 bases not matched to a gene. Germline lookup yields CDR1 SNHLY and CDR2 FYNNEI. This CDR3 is CASGDSTGASSGNTIYF. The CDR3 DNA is TGTGCCAGCGGGGACTCAACAGGGGCCTCCTCTGGAAACACCATATATTTT.

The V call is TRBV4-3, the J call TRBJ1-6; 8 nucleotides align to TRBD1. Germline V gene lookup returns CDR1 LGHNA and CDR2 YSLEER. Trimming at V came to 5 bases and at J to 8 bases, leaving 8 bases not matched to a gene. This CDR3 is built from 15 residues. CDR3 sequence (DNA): TGCGCCAGCAGCTCACGAGGACAGGGCGATTCACCCCTCCACTTT. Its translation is CASSSRGQGDSPLHF.

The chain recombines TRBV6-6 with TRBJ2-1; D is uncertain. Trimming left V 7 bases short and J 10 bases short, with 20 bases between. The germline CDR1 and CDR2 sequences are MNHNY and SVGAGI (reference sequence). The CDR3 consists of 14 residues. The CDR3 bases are TGTGCCAGCACTAGAGAGGTCTCGGCGGAAGAGCAGTTCTTC. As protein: CASTREVSAEEQFF.

The CDR3 DNA is TGTGCCTGGACTAAATCCAGGGGGACCGGAGGCTACACCTTC. Translated: CAWTKSRGTGGYTF. The J gene is TRBJ1-2, the V gene TRBV30; TRBD1 matches 7 bases. CDR1 is GTSNPN and CDR2 is SVGIG in the germline V gene (reference sequence). The length of the CDR3 is 14 residues. V lost 4 bases to trimming and J lost 8 bases; unmatched junction nucleotides: 13.

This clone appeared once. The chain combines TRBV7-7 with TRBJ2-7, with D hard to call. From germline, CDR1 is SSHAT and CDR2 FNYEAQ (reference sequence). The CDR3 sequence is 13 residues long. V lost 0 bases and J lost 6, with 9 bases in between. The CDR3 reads CASSLAGGAEQYF. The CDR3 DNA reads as TGTGCCAGCAGCTTAGCTGGCGGCGCCGAGCAGTACTTC.

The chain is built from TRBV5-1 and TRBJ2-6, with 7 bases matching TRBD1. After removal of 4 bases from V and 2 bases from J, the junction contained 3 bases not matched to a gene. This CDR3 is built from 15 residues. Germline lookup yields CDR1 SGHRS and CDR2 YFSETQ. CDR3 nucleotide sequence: TGCGCCAGCAGCGGGACAGCGGCTGGGGCCAACGTCCTGACTTTC. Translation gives CASSGTAAGANVLTF.